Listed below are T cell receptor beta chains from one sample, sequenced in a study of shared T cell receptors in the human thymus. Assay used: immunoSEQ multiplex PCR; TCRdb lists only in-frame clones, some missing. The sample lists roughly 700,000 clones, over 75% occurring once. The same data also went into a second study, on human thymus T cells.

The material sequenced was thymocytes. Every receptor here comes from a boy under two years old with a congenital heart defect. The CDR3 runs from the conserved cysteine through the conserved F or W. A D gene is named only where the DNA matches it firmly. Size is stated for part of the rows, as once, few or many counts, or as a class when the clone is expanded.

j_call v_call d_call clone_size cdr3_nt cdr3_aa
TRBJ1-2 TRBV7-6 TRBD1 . TGTGCCAGCAGCTCGCCGGGACAGGGGAGACGAGGCTACACCTTC CASSSPGQGRRGYTF
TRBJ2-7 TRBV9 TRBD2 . TGTGCCAGCAGCGTAAGGAGTCGACTAGCGGGAGGCGAGCAGTACTTC CASSVRSRLAGGEQYF
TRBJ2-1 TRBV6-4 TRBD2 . TGTGCCAGCAGTGACTCGAGTCGGGGGGTTCCGCCCTACAATGAGCAGTTCTTC CASSDSSRGVPPYNEQFF
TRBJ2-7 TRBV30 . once TGTGCCTGGAGCCGCACCCGGACTAACGAGCAGTACTTC CAWSRTRTNEQYF
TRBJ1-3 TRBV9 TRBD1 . TGTGCCAGCAGCGTAGACTCTAGGGGACAGGAGGGAAACACCATATATTTT CASSVDSRGQEGNTIYF
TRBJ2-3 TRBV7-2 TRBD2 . TGTGCCAGCAGCCAAGGTTATAGCGGGAGGACACGTGGGACAGATACGCAGTATTTT CASSQGYSGRTRGTDTQYF
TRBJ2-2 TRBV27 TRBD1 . TGTGCCAGCAGTCCAGGACAGGCCAACACCGGGGAGCTGTTTTTT CASSPGQANTGELFF
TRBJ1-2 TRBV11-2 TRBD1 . TGTGCCAGCAGCGCCCGACAGGGTGGCGGCTACACCTTC CASSARQGGGYTF
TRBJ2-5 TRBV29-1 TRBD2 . TGCAGCTTATGGCCTAGCGGGAGTCAAGAGACCCAGTACTTC CSLWPSGSQETQYF
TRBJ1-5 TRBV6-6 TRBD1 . TGTGCCAGCGGGGAGACAGGGCCCCCAGGCCCCCAGCATTTT CASGETGPPGPQHF
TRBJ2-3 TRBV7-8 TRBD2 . TGTGCCAGCAGCCTTAAACACCATAGCGGGAGTACAGATACGCAGTATTTT CASSLKHHSGSTDTQYF
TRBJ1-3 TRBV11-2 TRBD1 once TGTGCCAGCAGCCCAACGCGGACAGGGAGGGGAAACACCATATATTTT CASSPTRTGRGNTIYF
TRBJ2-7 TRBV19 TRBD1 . TGTGCCAGTAGTATAGACGGACAGGGCTACGAGCAGTACTTC CASSIDGQGYEQYF
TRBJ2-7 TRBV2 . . TGTGCCAGCTCCATCCCTGAGGAGACTAGTCTAGGTAACTACGAGCAGTACTTC CASSIPEETSLGNYEQYF
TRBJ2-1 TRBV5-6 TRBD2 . TGTGCCAGCAGCTACTCAGCGGGAGGATCACCCCACCCTCACAATGAGCAGTTCTTC CASSYSAGGSPHPHNEQFF
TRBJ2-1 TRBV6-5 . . TGTGCCAGCAGTTACCCCGGACTTGGGAATGAGCAGTTCTTC CASSYPGLGNEQFF
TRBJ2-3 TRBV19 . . TGTGCCAGTAGTATATCCCCCGTCTTCACAGATACGCAGTATTTT CASSISPVFTDTQYF
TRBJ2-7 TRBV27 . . TGTGCCAGCAGTCCCCCCCGCAGGGGCGAGCAGTACTTC CASSPPRRGEQYF
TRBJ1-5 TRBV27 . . TGTGCCAGCAGTGTCGAGGGGGTCGGGGATCAGCCCCAGCATTTT CASSVEGVGDQPQHF
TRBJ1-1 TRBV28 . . TGTGCCAGCAGTTTATACGCCGGGACACCTAAGGGGAACACTGAAGCTTTCTTT CASSLYAGTPKGNTEAFF
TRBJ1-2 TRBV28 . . TGTGCCAGCAGTTCTAGACGGGAAGATTATGGCTACACCTTC CASSSRREDYGYTF
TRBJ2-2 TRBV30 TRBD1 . TGTGCCTGGAGTACACCGGGACAGGGGTTCACCGGGGAGCTGTTTTTT CAWSTPGQGFTGELFF
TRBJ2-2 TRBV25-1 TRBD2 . TGTGCCAGCAGTGACGGGACTAGCGGGAGGGCGGGGACCGGGGAGCTGTTTTTT CASSDGTSGRAGTGELFF
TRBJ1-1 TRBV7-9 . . TGTGCCAGCAGCCCCCGAGAGACTGAAGCTTTCTTT CASSPRETEAFF
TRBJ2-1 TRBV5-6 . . TGTGCCAGCAGCTTGCGGGGGTTCTCCTACAATGAGCAGTTCTTC CASSLRGFSYNEQFF
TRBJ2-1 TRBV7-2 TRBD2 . TGTGCCAGCAGCCGCCGTAGCGGGAGACCCTACAATGAGCAGTTCTTC CASSRRSGRPYNEQFF
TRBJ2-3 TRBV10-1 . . TGCGCCAGCAGTACGTGGCCCAGCACAGATACGCAGTATTTT CASSTWPSTDTQYF
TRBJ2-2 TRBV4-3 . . TGCGCCAGCAGCCATGGCAGGGAGAACACCGGGGAGCTGTTTTTT CASSHGRENTGELFF
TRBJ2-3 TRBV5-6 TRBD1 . TGTGCCAGCAGCTGGACAGGGACTAGCACAGATACGCAGTATTTT CASSWTGTSTDTQYF
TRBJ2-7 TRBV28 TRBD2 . TGTGCCAGCAGTTTCTCTTGGGGGGGACGCTCCTACGAGCAGTACTTC CASSFSWGGRSYEQYF
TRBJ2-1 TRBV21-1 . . TGTGCCAGCAGCAAAGCAGCTAGCGGGAGATTTGAGCAGTTCTTC CASSKAASGRFEQFF
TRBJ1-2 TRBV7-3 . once TGTGCCAGCAGCCTACAGCCTAACTATGGCTACACCTTC CASSLQPNYGYTF